These 20 T cell receptor beta chains originate from one sample sequenced in a study of follicular helper T cells after annual influenza vaccination. Time point reported: 2014-2015 season, 7 days after vaccination. The repertoire was sequenced with immunoSEQ multiplex PCR; TCRdb's copy has only in-frame clones and lacks some. The sample holds about 7,800 clones, roughly 80% seen once. This specimen consisted of CXCR5+ CD38- circulating T follicular helper cells from blood, obtained 7 days after influenza vaccination. Subset specified: circulating Tfh, non-naive CD4+CXCR5+PD-1+ (ICOS+CD38+ or ICOS-CD38-). Receptors were obtained from an adult who received the influenza vaccine.

The chain links TRBV15 to TRBJ1-2, with 8 bases lining up with TRBD1. The CDR3 is 16 residues long. V lost 3 bases to trimming and J lost 0 bases; unmatched junction nucleotides: 6. Per the germline V gene, CDR1 is LNHNV and CDR2 is YYDKDF (reference sequence). CDR3 in amino acids: CATSSRDRTANYGYTF. The CDR3 DNA follows: TGTGCCACCAGCAGCCGGGACAGGACAGCTAACTATGGCTACACCTTC.

This chain links TRBV6-1 with TRBJ1-5, with D unresolved. Trimming removed 6 bases from V and 3 bases from J, with 15 bases in between. The CDR3 is made up of 15 amino acids. Per germline, CDR1 MNHNS and CDR2 SASEGT. This CDR3 reads CASSYIGGNNQPQHF. The CDR3 DNA sequence: TGTGCCAGCAGCTACATCGGTGGAAACAATCAGCCCCAGCATTTT.

The chain has TRBV9 and TRBJ1-1; the D is unclear. The V end was cut by 0 bases, the J end by 3 bases, with 9 bases between. Germline assignment: CDR1 SGDLS and CDR2 YYNGEE. The CDR3 spans 14 residues. The CDR3 sequence: CASSVEPGDTEAFF. CDR3 DNA sequence: TGTGCCAGCAGCGTAGAGCCTGGGGACACTGAAGCTTTCTTT.

The chain combines TRBV5-1 with TRBJ1-4; D might be TRBD1 (5 bases). This CDR3 is 15 amino acids long. Germline-derived CDR1 and CDR2 are SGHRS and YFSETQ. The V and J ends lost 4 bases and 0 bases respectively, with 10 bases between them. Here the CDR3 reads CASSIGTTTNEKLFF. The CDR3 nucleotides read TGCGCCAGCAGCATTGGGACGACAACTAATGAAAAACTGTTTTTT.

The rearrangement joins TRBV6-1 to TRBJ2-5; D is unresolved. CDR3 size: 13 residues. Germline lookup yields CDR1 MNHNS and CDR2 SASEGT. V lost 5 bases and J 7 bases, leaving 14 bases between the germline ends. CDR3 coding DNA: TGTGCCAGCAGTTTACTGTTGGGGTCGACCCAGTACTTC. Translation gives CASSLLLGSTQYF.

The genes are TRBV28 and TRBJ1-2; D gene unclear. V lost 4 bases and J 4 bases, leaving 19 bases between the germline ends. The CDR3 extends over 16 amino acids. The germline V gene has CDR1 MDHEN and CDR2 SYDVKM. CDR3 protein: CASSSPGRRDFYGYTF. The CDR3 DNA reads TGTGCCAGCAGTTCCCCGGGAAGAAGAGACTTCTATGGCTACACCTTC.

The chain uses TRBV30 and TRBJ2-4; maybe TRBD2 (5 bases). The CDR3 covers 13 residues. Germline CDR1 reads GTSNPN; CDR2 reads SVGIG (reference sequence). The V and J ends lost 0 bases and 6 bases respectively, with 9 bases between them. CDR3 nucleotides: TGTGCCTGGAGTGTGTCTGGAGGAAACATTCAGTACTTC. As protein: CAWSVSGGNIQYF.

V is TRBV5-1 and J is TRBJ1-1; 7 bases map to TRBD1. Germline-derived CDR1 and CDR2 are SGHRS and YFSETQ. The CDR3 is 13 amino acids. Unmatched junction bases numbered 7, after V lost 4 bases and J lost 7 bases. In DNA, the CDR3 is TGCGCCAGCAGCCCAGGGGGTTACGGTGAAGCTTTCTTT. Its protein is CASSPGGYGEAFF.

This chain links TRBV5-1 with TRBJ2-5; a weak D match, TRBD2 (6 bases). This CDR3 contains 15 residues. Trimming shortened V by 4 bases and J by 1 base, and 14 bases separated the two germline ends. Germline lookup yields CDR1 SGHRS and CDR2 YFSETQ. As DNA, the CDR3 is TGCGCCAGCAGCCCCGGCTGGGACTCCCAAGAGACCCAGTACTTC. Encoded protein: CASSPGWDSQETQYF. Full variable domain (missing parts from reference TRBV5-1 and TRBJ2-5): KAGVTQTPRYLIKTRGQQVTLSCSPISGHRSVSWYQQTPGQGLQFLFEYFSETQRNKGNFPGRFSGRQFSNSRSEMNVSTLELGDSALYLCASSPGWDSQETQYFGPGTRLLVL.

This chain connects TRBV11-2 to TRBJ2-2; perhaps D is TRBD1 or TRBD2 (5 bases each). V shed 8 bases and J shed 4 bases, with 17 bases lying between them. The length of the CDR3 is 15 residues. Germline values: CDR1 SGHAT, CDR2 FQNNGV. The CDR3 coding sequence is TGTGCCAGCCCGGGGCCCTCTAGGGCCACCGGGGAGCTGTTTTTT. Translating gives CASPGPSRATGELFF.

This chain connects TRBV28 to TRBJ1-5, with TRBD1 identical over 10 bases. V was pared by 6 bases and J by 1 base, with 3 bases of the junction left unmatched. The CDR3 length is 15 residues. The V gene's germline CDR1 is MDHEN and CDR2 SYDVKM. CDR3 coding DNA: TGTGCCAGCAGCCGACAGGGGGCAAGCAATCAGCCCCAGCATTTT. Translating gives CASSRQGASNQPQHF.

V and J are TRBV7-8 and TRBJ1-2; no clear D. V dropped 2 bases and J dropped 6 bases, with 7 bases sitting between them. Germline loops: CDR1 SGHVS, CDR2 FQNEAQ. The length of the CDR3 is 12 residues. The CDR3 sequence is CASSLPLNGYTF. The CDR3 nucleotides are TGTGCCAGCAGCTTACCTCTTAATGGCTACACCTTC.

The genes are TRBV7-9 and TRBJ2-5; D is perhaps TRBD1 (5 bases). The V and J ends lost 1 base and 1 base respectively, with 16 bases between them. The CDR3 totals 17 residues. The germline gives CDR1 SEHNR, CDR2 FQNEAQ (reference sequence). The CDR3 protein is CASSLGTQGIVQETQYF. CDR3 DNA sequence: TGTGCCAGCAGCTTAGGAACGCAGGGTATAGTCCAAGAGACCCAGTACTTC.

The chain carries TRBV5-1 and TRBJ1-2; D might be TRBD1 (5 bases). The germline gives CDR1 SGHRS, CDR2 YFSETQ. With 0 bases removed from V and 3 bases from J, the gap between germline ends came to 9 bases. There are 14 residues in the CDR3. The CDR3 spells CASSLDVGDYGYTF. DNA for the CDR3: TGCGCCAGCAGCTTGGATGTGGGGGACTATGGCTACACCTTC. The whole variable domain, remainder taken from reference TRBV5-1 and TRBJ1-2, is KAGVTQTPRYLIKTRGQQVTLSCSPISGHRSVSWYQQTPGQGLQFLFEYFSETQRNKGNFPGRFSGRQFSNSRSEMNVSTLELGDSALYLCASSLDVGDYGYTFGSGTRLTVV.

This clone has only a few counts. The J gene is TRBJ2-7, the V gene TRBV2; D is perhaps TRBD1 (5 bases). The CDR3 covers 15 residues. Germline CDR1 and CDR2: SNHLY and FYNNEI. With 2 bases removed from V and 2 bases from J, the gap between germline ends came to 13 bases. The CDR3, as DNA: TGTGCCAGCAGTGAATCGGCAGGGATCACCTACGAGCAGTACTTC. This codes for CASSESAGITYEQYF.

The V gene is TRBV2, the J gene TRBJ1-1; possibly TRBD1 for D (6 bases). Deletions cut 7 bases from V and 2 bases from J, with 11 bases between. The V gene's germline CDR1 is SNHLY and CDR2 FYNNEI. The CDR3 consists of 13 residues. The CDR3 protein is CASIADRNTEAFF. For the CDR3, the DNA is TGTGCCAGCATCGCGGACAGAAACACTGAAGCTTTCTTT.

In the case of this clone: An end of the junction differs from the germline gene, which may be a read error. This chain links TRBV6-5 with TRBJ2-7; D is unresolved. Germline CDR1 and CDR2: MNHEY and SVGAGI. CDR3 length equals 15 residues. The CDR3 DNA reads as TGTACCAGCAGTTACGGGTCAGGAAGGGCCTACGAGCAGTACTTC. Its protein is CTSSYGSGRAYEQYF.

This clone was observed a single time. The junction shows a germline mismatch at one end, possibly a read error. V gene TRBV7-2 combines with J gene TRBJ1-1, with 7 bases identical to TRBD1. The CDR3 length is 14 residues. The germline V gene encodes CDR1 SGHTA and CDR2 FQGNSA. CDR3 in amino acids: CVSSRQGVGTEAFF. The CDR3, as DNA: TGTGTCAGCAGCAGACAGGGTGTGGGCACTGAAGCTTTCTTT.

This chain joins TRBV28 and TRBJ1-5; D ambiguous. This CDR3 comprises 14 residues. CDR1 is MDHEN and CDR2 is SYDVKM in the germline V gene. The V and J ends lost 6 bases and 7 bases respectively, with 16 bases between them. CDR3 sequence: CASSHDAGRQPQHF. The CDR3 DNA sequence: TGTGCCAGCAGCCACGACGCGGGCCGGCAGCCCCAGCATTTT. Complete variable domain (other parts from reference TRBV28 and TRBJ1-5): DVKVTQSSRYLVKRTGEKVFLECVQDMDHENMFWYRQDPGLGLRLIYFSYDVKMKEKGDIPEGYSVSREKKERFSLILESASTNQTSMYLCASSHDAGRQPQHFGDGTRLSIL.

The chain joins TRBV9 to TRBJ2-5; D is ambiguous. The CDR3 runs 13 residues. In germline, CDR1 is SGDLS, CDR2 YYNGEE. V lost 0 bases and J 2 bases, leaving 5 bases between the germline ends. CDR3 in DNA: TGTGCCAGCAGCGTAGGGCAGCAAGAGACCCAGTACTTC. Translating it yields CASSVGQQETQYF.